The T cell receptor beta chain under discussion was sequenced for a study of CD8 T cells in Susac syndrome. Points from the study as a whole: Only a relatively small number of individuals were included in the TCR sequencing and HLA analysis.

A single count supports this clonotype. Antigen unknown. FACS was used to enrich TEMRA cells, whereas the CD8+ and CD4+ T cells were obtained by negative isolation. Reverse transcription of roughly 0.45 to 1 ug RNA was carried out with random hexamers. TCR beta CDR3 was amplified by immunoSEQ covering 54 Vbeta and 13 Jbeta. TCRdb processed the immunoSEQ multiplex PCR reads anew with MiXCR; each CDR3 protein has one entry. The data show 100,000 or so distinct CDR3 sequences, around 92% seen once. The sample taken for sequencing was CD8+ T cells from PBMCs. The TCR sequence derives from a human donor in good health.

The CDR3 reads CASSERGVSYNEQFF. The CDR3 DNA is TGTGCCAGCAGTGAACGGGGGGTTTCCTACAATGAGCAGTTCTTC. This chain joins TRBV2 and TRBJ2-1; 7 positions agree with TRBD2. The CDR3 consists of 15 residues. Trimming removed 2 bases from V and 1 base from J; junction bases left unmatched: 2. Germline CDR1 and CDR2: SNHLY and FYNNEI.